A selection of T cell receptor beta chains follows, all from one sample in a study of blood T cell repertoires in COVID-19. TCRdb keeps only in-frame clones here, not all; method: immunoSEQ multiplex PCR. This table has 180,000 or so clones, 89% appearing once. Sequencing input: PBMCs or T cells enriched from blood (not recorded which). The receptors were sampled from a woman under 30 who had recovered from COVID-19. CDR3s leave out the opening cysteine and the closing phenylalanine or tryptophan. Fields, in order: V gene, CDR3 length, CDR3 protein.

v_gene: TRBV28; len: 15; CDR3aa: ASSFERGGDGYNEQF
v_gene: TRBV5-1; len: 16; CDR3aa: ASSLAWGSSGNNNEQF
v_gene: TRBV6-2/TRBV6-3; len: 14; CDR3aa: ASSLRHRVAKNIQY
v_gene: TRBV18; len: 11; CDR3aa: ASSPAANTEAF
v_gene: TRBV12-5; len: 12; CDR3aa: ASGLWTAYYGYT
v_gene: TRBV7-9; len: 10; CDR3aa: ASSLGTVEAF
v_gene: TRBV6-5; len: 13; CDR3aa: ASSYSTRGAYEQY
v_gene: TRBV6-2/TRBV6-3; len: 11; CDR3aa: ASSRQETYEQY
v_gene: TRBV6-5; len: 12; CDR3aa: ASSYSAGLYEQY
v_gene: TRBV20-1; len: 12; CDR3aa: SASLGGRTGELF
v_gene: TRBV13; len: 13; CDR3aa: ASSFGGDGSYEQY
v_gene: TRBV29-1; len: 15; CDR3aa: SVVKDLPGLRVYEQY
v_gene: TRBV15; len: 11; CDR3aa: ATGWTVDNEQF
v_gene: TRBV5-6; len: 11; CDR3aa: ASSGTSGSTQY
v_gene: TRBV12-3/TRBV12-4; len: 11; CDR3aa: ASRRTANTEAF
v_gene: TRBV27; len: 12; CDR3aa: ASSLSRTAYGYT
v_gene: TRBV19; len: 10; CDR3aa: ASSWGGTEAF
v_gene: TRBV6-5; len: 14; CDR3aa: ASSYSASGSGDEQF
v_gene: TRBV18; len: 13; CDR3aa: ASSDRRGLDYGYT
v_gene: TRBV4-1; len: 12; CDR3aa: ASSQDLVTLEQY
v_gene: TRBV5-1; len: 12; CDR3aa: ASSPGTGEEPQH
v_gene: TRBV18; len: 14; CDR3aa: ASSPRDRVNNSPLH
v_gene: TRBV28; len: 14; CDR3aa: ATGLAGSPSTDTQY
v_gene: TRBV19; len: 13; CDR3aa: ASSMSPTGGYEQY
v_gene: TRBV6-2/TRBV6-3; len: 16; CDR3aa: ASSYGTAVFRSDSPLH
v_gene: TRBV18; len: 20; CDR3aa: ASSPFRPSSFTGSLGTDTQY
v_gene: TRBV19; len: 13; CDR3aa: ASSIRVGNGNTIY
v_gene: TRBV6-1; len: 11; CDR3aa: ASSDGAVPGYT
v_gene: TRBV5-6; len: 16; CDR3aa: ASSLLAPGTGIQETQY
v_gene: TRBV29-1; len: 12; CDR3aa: SVERVVAGNEQF
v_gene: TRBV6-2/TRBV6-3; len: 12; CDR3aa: ASSSGTGVNIQY
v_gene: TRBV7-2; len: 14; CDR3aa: ASNKPPGEHNYGYT
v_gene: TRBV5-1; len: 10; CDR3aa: ASSPNREGYT
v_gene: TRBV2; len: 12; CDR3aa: ASRPGVETDTQY
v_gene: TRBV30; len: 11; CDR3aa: AWDLGGLGEQY
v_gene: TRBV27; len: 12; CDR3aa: ASQREGVYNEQF
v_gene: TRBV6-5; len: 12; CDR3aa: ASSRLAEYNEQF
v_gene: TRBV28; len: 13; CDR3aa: ASIGTGGYNSPLH
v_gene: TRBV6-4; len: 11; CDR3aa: ASSTEVGGELF